The 23 T cell receptor beta chains presented below share a single source sample, sequenced in a study of regulatory T cells in long-lasting Graves disease. To make TCR beta libraries, researchers used iRepertoire HTBI primers and Arm-PCR of CDR3 regions. TCRdb analysed the multiplex PCR reads with MiXCR anew, one entry per CDR3 protein. The repertoire holds a few hundred thousand distinct CDR3 sequences, about an eighth seen once, with 15% to 20% in the top ten. Time point here: newly diagnosed GD, antithyroid drugs for less than 3 months. PBMC-extracted RNA yielded the TCR library. These sequences were also reported in another study, on T cells in Graves' hyperthyroidism and ophthalmopathy.

Sequencing was performed on peripheral blood mononuclear cells (PBMCs), taken at new diagnosis, from a patient treated with antithyroid drugs. These receptors all come from a woman aged 18-29 years with Graves disease.

The chain links TRBV7-3 to TRBJ1-6; the match to TRBD1 covers 9 bases. Trimming removed 5 bases from V and 7 bases from J; junction bases left unmatched: 12. Per germline, CDR1 SGHTA and CDR2 FQGTGA. The CDR3 consists of 17 residues. CDR3 protein: CASSPLGQGRHNSPLHF. DNA for the CDR3: TGTGCCAGCAGCCCATTAGGACAGGGGCGCCACAATTCACCCCTCCACTTT.

This clonotype was found many times. The rearrangement uses TRBV2 and TRBJ2-7; 12 nucleotides align to TRBD2. The CDR3 is 15 residues long. J gave up 2 bases and V 6 bases, and 5 bases lay outside the gene matches. Germline loops: CDR1 SNHLY, CDR2 FYNNEI. The CDR3 DNA sequence: TGTGCCAGCAGCCTGACTAGCGGGGGAGCCTACGAGCAGTACGTC. Its protein product is CASSLTSGGAYEQYV.

In this sample, this clonotype turned up many times. The rearrangement links TRBV7-2 to TRBJ1-5; no firm D call. Germline CDR1 reads SGHTA; CDR2 reads FQGNSA. V lost 1 base and J 3 bases, leaving 16 bases between the germline ends. The CDR3 has 17 residues. Here the CDR3 reads CASSLEASPGTNQPQHF. The CDR3 region has the DNA TGTGCCAGCAGCTTAGAAGCGTCTCCAGGCACCAATCAGCCCCAGCATTTT.

The rearrangement joins TRBV29-1 to TRBJ1-2; 10 bases line up with TRBD1. Germline V lookup: CDR1 SQVTM, CDR2 ANQGSEA. The CDR3 sequence is 14 residues long. V dropped 5 bases and J dropped 4; count of bases not matched to a gene: 7. CDR3 protein: CSVSRDRGSYGYTF. The CDR3 DNA reads TGCAGCGTTAGCCGGGACAGGGGCTCCTATGGCTACACCTTC.

This clonotype was observed at least ten times. The gene calls are TRBV6-5 and TRBJ1-1, with 9 bases aligning to TRBD1. Germline CDR1 and CDR2: MNHEY and SVGAGI. V dropped 2 bases and J dropped 5; count of bases not matched to a gene: 18. This CDR3 is 19 amino acids long. The CDR3 reads CASSYDILGQGSVGTEAFF. For the CDR3, the DNA is TGTGCCAGCAGTTACGACATCCTGGGACAGGGATCGGTGGGGACTGAAGCTTTCTTT.

This clonotype was detected a few times. The chain uses TRBV4-3 and TRBJ1-1, with a possible D match to TRBD1 (5 bases). The CDR3 extends over 14 amino acids. Per the germline V gene, CDR1 is LGHNA and CDR2 is YSLEER. Trimming stripped 1 base from V and 5 bases from J, with 11 bases between. The CDR3 loop is CASSQGSRGTEAFF. The CDR3 DNA is TGCGCCAGCAGCCAAGGGTCGAGGGGAACTGAAGCTTTCTTT.

At least ten counts were recorded for this clonotype. The rearrangement joins TRBV20-1 to TRBJ2-3; D ambiguous. This CDR3 contains 14 residues. In germline, CDR1 is DFQATT, CDR2 SNEGSKA (reference sequence). Deletions cut 4 bases from V and 5 bases from J, with 16 bases between. The CDR3 nucleotides read TGCAGTGCTACATTAGGGCCTACGGGAGATACGCAGTATTTT. Protein: CSATLGPTGDTQYF.

In this sample, this clonotype turned up many times. The chain carries TRBV13 and TRBJ1-6, with D possibly being TRBD1 (5 bases). Trimming stripped 5 bases from V and 7 bases from J, with 15 bases between. Looked up from germline, CDR1 is PRHDT and CDR2 is FYEKMQ (reference sequence). The CDR3 contains 15 residues. In DNA form, the CDR3 reads TGTGCCAGCAGCCGCGGCGGGGGATTCAATTCACCCCTCCACTTT. Translated, it gives CASSRGGGFNSPLHF. Looking up the rest from reference TRBV13 and TRBJ1-6 gives the full variable domain: AAGVIQSPRHLIKEKRETATLKCYPIPRHDTVYWYQQGPGQDPQFLISFYEKMQSDKGSIPDRFSAQQFSDYHSELNMSSLELGDSALYFCASSRGGGFNSPLHFGNGTRLTVT.

The gene calls are TRBV6-5 and TRBJ1-2; unclear D gene. The germline V and J ends were trimmed by 3 bases and 2 bases, with 10 bases remaining between them. The CDR3 totals 14 residues. Per the germline V gene, CDR1 is MNHEY and CDR2 is SVGAGI. DNA of the CDR3: TGTGCCAGCAGTTATCTACCGAGGAACTATGGCTACACCTTC. Its translation is CASSYLPRNYGYTF.

In this sample, this clonotype turned up many times. The V call is TRBV2, the J call TRBJ1-2, with D possibly TRBD1 on 5 matching bases. The CDR3 extends over 13 amino acids. Trimming pared 7 bases from V and 3 bases from J, leaving 12 bases between. The germline CDR1 and CDR2 sequences are SNHLY and FYNNEI. The CDR3 nucleotides are TGTGCCAGCAACAAAGGGGTTGACTATGGCTACACCTTC. Protein: CASNKGVDYGYTF.

This clonotype has ten or more counts. V and J are TRBV7-3 and TRBJ2-1, with TRBD1 identical over 10 bases. This CDR3 is 16 amino acids long. Trimming removed 8 bases from V and 0 bases from J; junction bases left unmatched: 7. Per germline, CDR1 SGHTA and CDR2 FQGTGA. The chain's CDR3 is CASGLGQGSSYNEQFF. CDR3 sequence (DNA): TGTGCCAGCGGGTTGGGACAGGGGAGCTCCTACAATGAGCAGTTCTTC.

This clonotype was found many times. This chain uses TRBV11-3 with TRBJ2-1; 9 bases are shared with TRBD1. The V segment lost 1 base and the J segment 0 bases; nucleotides outside the gene matches: 1. CDR1 and CDR2 (germline): SGHNT, YENEEA. This CDR3 spans 16 amino acids. The CDR3 reads CASSLGGQGSYNEQFF. Written as DNA, the CDR3 is TGTGCCAGCAGCTTAGGGGGACAGGGCTCCTACAATGAGCAGTTCTTC.

The chain links TRBV19 to TRBJ1-3; no clear D. Germline V gene sequence: CDR1 LNHDA, CDR2 SQIVND (reference sequence). Trimming cost V 5 bases and J 1 base, with 15 bases left between them. This CDR3 contains 16 residues. CDR3 in amino acids: CASSPRPMGSGNTIYF. In nucleotides, the CDR3 is TGTGCCAGTAGTCCCCGGCCCATGGGGTCTGGAAACACCATATATTTT.

This chain uses TRBV18 with TRBJ1-1, with D possibly being TRBD1 (5 bases). V was clipped by 3 bases and J by 1 base, with 9 bases between them. Germline assignment: CDR1 KGHSH and CDR2 LQKENI. This CDR3 is built from 14 residues. The CDR3 region has the DNA TGTGCCAGCTCACCCCGACAGCCGAACACTGAAGCTTTCTTT. Protein product: CASSPRQPNTEAFF. The full variable domain, completed using reference TRBV18 and TRBJ1-1, is NAGVMQNPRHLVRRRGQEARLRCSPMKGHSHVYWYRQLPEEGLKFMVYLQKENIIDESGMPKERFSAEFPKEGPSILRIQQVVRGDSAAYFCASSPRQPNTEAFFGQGTRLTVV.

V is TRBV14 and J is TRBJ1-2, with 7 bases fitting TRBD1. Germline loops: CDR1 SGHDN, CDR2 FVKESK. Trimming removed 1 base from V and 4 bases from J; junction bases left unmatched: 3. This CDR3 has 14 residues. In nucleotides, the CDR3 is TGTGCCAGCAGCCAAGTAGCAGGGGGCTATGGCTACACCTTC. It encodes CASSQVAGGYGYTF.

The chain joins TRBV27 to TRBJ2-7; TRBD2 matches at 11 bases. V lost 2 bases, J lost 5 bases, and 8 bases stayed unmatched. Germline V gene data show CDR1 as MNHEY and CDR2 as SMNVEV (reference sequence). This CDR3 is 16 amino acids long. CDR3 region: CASSLLAGGMTNEQYF. The CDR3 DNA reads TGTGCCAGCAGTTTACTAGCGGGAGGTATGACGAACGAGCAGTACTTC.

This clonotype showed up many times. The chain combines TRBV5-1 with TRBJ2-3; TRBD2 aligns across 7 bases. The germline gives CDR1 SGHRS, CDR2 YFSETQ. V was pared by 0 bases and J by 0 bases, with 4 bases of the junction left unmatched. This CDR3 has 16 residues. The CDR3 loop is CASSLEGGSSTDTQYF. DNA of the CDR3: TGCGCCAGCAGCTTGGAAGGCGGGAGCAGCACAGATACGCAGTATTTT.

This clonotype has ten or more counts. The genes are TRBV20-1 and TRBJ2-3; 7 bases match TRBD1. V was pared by 6 bases and J by 3 bases, with 9 bases of the junction left unmatched. This CDR3 comprises 14 residues. CDR1 is DFQATT, CDR2 SNEGSKA, per germline (reference sequence). DNA of the CDR3: TGCAGTGCGAAGCGGACAGGCTTGACAGATACGCAGTATTTT. This codes for CSAKRTGLTDTQYF.

This clonotype was seen ten or more times. This chain uses TRBV6-1 with TRBJ1-4; a possible D gene is TRBD1 (5 bases). V lost 6 bases to trimming and J lost 7 bases, with 18 bases between them. Germline V gives CDR1 MNHNS, CDR2 SASEGT. CDR3 length: 15 residues. In nucleotides, the CDR3 is TGTGCCAGCAGAGATGCAGGGAGGGAGAGTGAAAAACTGTTTTTT. Its protein product is CASRDAGRESEKLFF.

The sample holds many counts of this clonotype. This rearrangement joins TRBV12-3 or TRBV12-4 to TRBJ1-5; no reliable D call. V lost 2 bases to trimming and J lost 0 bases, with 26 bases between them. The length of the CDR3 is 21 residues. CDR3 residues: CASSLLPEGERVTLSNQPQHF. CDR3 DNA sequence: TGTGCCAGCAGTTTACTCCCGGAGGGAGAAAGGGTTACTCTTAGCAATCAGCCCCAGCATTTT.

V usage is TRBV5-1 and J usage is TRBJ2-4; TRBD1 is a possible D gene (5 bases). CDR1 SGHRS and CDR2 YFSETQ come from the germline V gene. The CDR3 length is 14 residues. V was shortened by 7 bases and J by 8 bases, with 19 bases between the two germline ends. The CDR3 DNA follows: TGCGCCAGCGGCGCCAGGGCTTCCACTGACATTCAGTACTTC. Amino acid sequence: CASGARASTDIQYF.

In its sample, this clonotype was seen many times. The rearrangement links TRBV7-3 to TRBJ2-1, with 10 bases that match TRBD2. This CDR3 comprises 15 residues. Trimming at V came to 0 bases and at J to 6 bases, leaving 2 bases not matched to a gene. Germline CDR1 and CDR2: SGHTA and FQGTGA. The DNA for the CDR3 is TGTGCCAGCAGCTTAACGGGACTAGCGACCAATGAGCAGTTCTTC. Its protein is CASSLTGLATNEQFF.

In its sample, this clonotype was seen many times. V usage is TRBV12-3 or TRBV12-4 and J usage is TRBJ1-3; a weak D match, TRBD1 (6 bases). The CDR3 runs to 19 residues. With 6 bases removed from V and 0 bases from J, the gap between germline ends came to 24 bases. CDR3 sequence (DNA): TGTGCCAGCAGCCCCGACAGGACGGCTCCCTTCCTCTCTGGAAACACCATATATTTT. Encoded protein: CASSPDRTAPFLSGNTIYF.